The 29 T cell receptor beta chains given below trace back to one sample, sequenced in a study of spatial heterogeneity in lung cancer. Time point indicated: sample taken at primary tumor resection. Study findings and constraints: Tumor mutation counts were tracked by expanded intratumoral alpha and beta TCR counts.

TCRdb fed the 5' RACE reads into MiXCR, producing one record per CDR3 protein. The data contain approximately 26,000 distinct CDR3 sequences, approximately 10% of them singletons. These receptors' antigens are unknown. Here the sequenced sample was lung tumor tissue, taken at surgery. The receptor source for this set is a male donor with early-stage non-small cell lung cancer.

The table lists this clonotype with a few counts. This rearrangement joins TRBV6-2 or TRBV6-3 to TRBJ2-5; the D gene could be TRBD1 or TRBD2 (5 bases each). This CDR3 has 15 residues. Germline V CDR1 and CDR2: MNHEY, SVGEGT. V lost 3 bases, J lost 5 bases, and 16 bases lay in between. The CDR3 bases are TGTGCCAGCAGTTATAATTCCATCGGGGCTGAGACCCAGTACTTC. This translates into CASSYNSIGAETQYF.

This clonotype was detected ten times or more. The chain recombines TRBV6-2 or TRBV6-3 with TRBJ2-2, with 7 bases that match TRBD2. The V gene's germline CDR1 is MNHEY and CDR2 SVGEGT. The trim removed 5 bases at V and 6 bases at J, leaving 6 bases unmatched. This CDR3 is 14 amino acids long. For the CDR3, the DNA is TGTGCCAGCAGTATACTAGCGCGACCCGGGGAGCTGTTTTTT. It encodes CASSILARPGELFF.

This sequence joins TRBV7-2 and TRBJ2-3; D remains unclear. The CDR3 runs 14 residues. CDR1 and CDR2 (germline): SGHTA, FQGNSA. V shed 5 bases and J shed 6 bases, with 15 bases lying between them. Here the CDR3 reads CASSIGPHEDTQYF. The CDR3 DNA is TGTGCCAGCAGCATAGGACCCCACGAGGATACGCAGTATTTT.

This clonotype was found many times. The V gene is TRBV28, the J gene TRBJ2-3, with 7 nucleotides matching TRBD1. Germline V gene sequence: CDR1 MDHEN, CDR2 SYDVKM. Trimming removed 7 bases from V and 2 bases from J; junction bases left unmatched: 6. CDR3 length: 14 amino acids. CDR3 DNA: TGTGCCAGCAAGAACAGGGGAAACACAGATACGCAGTATTTT. It codes for CASKNRGNTDTQYF.

V usage is TRBV28 and J usage is TRBJ1-3; D is possibly TRBD1 (6 bases). Germline assignment: CDR1 MDHEN and CDR2 SYDVKM. With 3 bases removed from V and 7 bases from J, the gap between germline ends came to 13 bases. The CDR3 covers 14 residues. The CDR3 is CASSFWTVANTIYF. The CDR3 DNA reads as TGTGCCAGCAGTTTTTGGACAGTAGCTAACACCATATATTTT.

This clonotype was counted only a few times. The rearrangement links TRBV7-2 to TRBJ2-5; tentative D call: TRBD1 (6 bases). Germline values: CDR1 SGHTA, CDR2 FQGNSA. Trimming left V 7 bases short and J 1 base short, with 16 bases between. The CDR3 extends over 15 amino acids. CDR3 in DNA: TGTGCCAGCAACTTGGTGGACAGATCCCAAGAGACCCAGTACTTC. This translates into CASNLVDRSQETQYF.

This clonotype has only a few counts. The CDR3 sequence: CASSLESSGAYNEQFF. For the CDR3, the DNA is TGCGCCAGCAGCTTGGAGTCTAGCGGGGCTTACAATGAGCAGTTCTTC. This chain connects TRBV5-1 to TRBJ2-1; 9 positions match TRBD2. Germline V lookup: CDR1 SGHRS, CDR2 YFSETQ. CDR3 size: 16 residues. V dropped 0 bases and J dropped 4; count of bases not matched to a gene: 5.

This clonotype was observed at least ten times. The J gene is TRBJ1-5, the V gene TRBV5-6; 11 nucleotides match TRBD1. This CDR3 region has 16 residues. CDR1 is SGHDT, CDR2 YYEEEE, per germline. After removal of 4 bases from V and 5 bases from J, the junction contained 8 bases not matched to a gene. CDR3: CASSPRDRGRDQPQHF. CDR3 nucleotides: TGTGCCAGCAGCCCCCGGGACAGGGGGAGGGATCAGCCCCAGCATTTT.

In this sample, this clonotype turned up once. A much larger clone sits a single nucleotide away, making a read error possible. CDR3 DNA: TGCGCCAGCAGCGACACAACGGCAGGGAGGAATGAGCAGTTCTTC. Translating gives CASSDTTAGRNEQFF. The chain combines TRBV5-1 with TRBJ2-1; possible D gene TRBD2, 6 bases. This CDR3 comprises 15 residues. V lost 4 bases, J lost 7 bases, and 18 bases lay in between. CDR1 is SGHRS, CDR2 YFSETQ, per germline.

This clonotype was seen ten or more times. The chain uses TRBV7-2 and TRBJ2-3; 15 bases agree with TRBD2. J gave up 4 bases and V 5 bases, and 4 bases lay outside the gene matches. The germline CDR1 and CDR2 sequences are SGHTA and FQGNSA. This CDR3 comprises 16 residues. CDR3 loop: CASSTGLAGGPDTQYF. The CDR3 coding sequence is TGTGCCAGCAGCACCGGACTAGCGGGGGGGCCAGATACGCAGTATTTT.

The gene calls are TRBV5-1 and TRBJ2-2; D unclear. The germline gives CDR1 SGHRS, CDR2 YFSETQ. Trimming took off 2 bases at V and 6 bases at J, with 11 bases between the two ends. CDR3 length equals 14 residues. The CDR3 region is CASSFDTVAGELFF. DNA for the CDR3: TGCGCCAGCAGCTTCGATACCGTCGCCGGGGAGCTGTTTTTT.

This clonotype was detected many times. The chain carries TRBV30 and TRBJ1-1; TRBD1 matches at 7 bases. Germline values: CDR1 GTSNPN, CDR2 SVGIG (reference sequence). This CDR3 spans 11 amino acids. After removal of 3 bases from V and 10 bases from J, the junction contained 5 bases not matched to a gene. CDR3 region: CAWRSGGLAFF. CDR3 DNA: TGTGCCTGGAGGTCAGGGGGGTTAGCTTTCTTT.

This clonotype has a count of ten or more. The chain recombines TRBV5-1 with TRBJ2-5; D might be TRBD1 (6 bases). CDR1 is SGHRS and CDR2 is YFSETQ in the germline V gene. V was cut by 4 bases and J by 5 bases, with 18 bases left in between. The CDR3 is 15 amino acids. Written as DNA, the CDR3 is TGCGCCAGCAGCCCGACCGGACAGAGCAGGGAGACCCAGTACTTC. The encoded protein is CASSPTGQSRETQYF.

This clonotype was picked up a small number of times. The V call is TRBV18, the J call TRBJ1-1; D is perhaps TRBD1 (6 bases). This CDR3 has 16 amino acids. Trimming removed 3 bases at V and 1 base at J, with 15 bases between. Per the germline V gene, CDR1 is KGHSH and CDR2 is LQKENI. The CDR3 is CASSPRSGAANTEAFF. The CDR3 coding sequence is TGTGCCAGCTCACCCCGTTCGGGGGCAGCGAACACTGAAGCTTTCTTT. The variable domain in full, with the rest retrieved from reference TRBV18 and TRBJ1-1, is NAGVMQNPRHLVRRRGQEARLRCSPMKGHSHVYWYRQLPEEGLKFMVYLQKENIIDESGMPKERFSAEFPKEGPSILRIQQVVRGDSAAYFCASSPRSGAANTEAFFGQGTRLTVV.

This rearrangement joins TRBV12-3 or TRBV12-4 to TRBJ1-5, with TRBD1 identical over 8 bases. The CDR3 has 16 residues. J lost 5 bases, V lost 6 bases, and 12 bases had no gene match. CDR3 DNA: TGTGCCAGCAGCCCCACGGGACAGGCGGGACATCAGCCCCAGCATTTT. It codes for CASSPTGQAGHQPQHF.

This clonotype was observed a handful of times. The V gene is TRBV30, the J gene TRBJ2-6, with D perhaps being TRBD1 or TRBD2 (6 bases each). CDR1 and CDR2 (germline): GTSNPN, SVGIG (reference sequence). The CDR3 extends over 16 amino acids. V was trimmed by 0 bases and J by 1 base, leaving 10 bases between them. CDR3 loop: CAWSVGGGSGANVLTF. The CDR3 DNA is TGTGCCTGGAGTGTTGGAGGGGGGTCTGGGGCCAACGTCCTGACTTTC.

This clonotype has at least ten counts. The chain combines TRBV28 with TRBJ1-6; D gene uncertain. The V and J ends lost 6 bases and 0 bases respectively, with 9 bases between them. Per germline, CDR1 MDHEN and CDR2 SYDVKM. The CDR3 is 15 amino acids. DNA for the CDR3: TGTGCCAGCAGCACCACCAACTCCTATAATTCACCCCTCCACTTT. Translation gives CASSTTNSYNSPLHF.

This clonotype was recorded a few times. One junction end does not reproduce the germline sequence, and a read error may be involved. The rearrangement joins TRBV7-2 to TRBJ2-5; D gene ambiguous. The germline V gene has CDR1 SGHTA and CDR2 FQGNSA. The CDR3 contains 15 residues. The DNA for the CDR3 is TGTGTCAGCAGCCCCCTAGTGGCAGCCCAAGAGACCCAGTACTTC. It codes for CVSSPLVAAQETQYF. Full variable domain (remainder filled in from reference TRBV7-2 and TRBJ2-5): GAGVSQSPSNKVTEKGKDVELRCDPISGHTALYWYRQSLGQGLEFLIYFQGNSAPDKSGLPSDRFSAERTGGSVSTLTIQRTQQEDSAVYLCVSSPLVAAQETQYFGPGTRLLVL.

This clonotype was counted between two and nine times. This chain uses TRBV9 with TRBJ2-3, with 12 bases fitting TRBD2. There are 16 residues in the CDR3. Germline values: CDR1 SGDLS, CDR2 YYNGEE. V lost 4 bases and J lost 4; bases outside the gene matches: 7. The CDR3, as DNA: TGTGCCAGCAGCACCCGGACTAGCGGGAAGCCAGATACGCAGTATTTT. This codes for CASSTRTSGKPDTQYF.

This clonotype has just a few counts. V gene TRBV29-1 combines with J gene TRBJ1-1; tentatively, D is TRBD1 (5 bases). Germline V gene lookup returns CDR1 SQVTM and CDR2 ANQGSEA. The germline V and J ends were trimmed by 4 bases and 8 bases, with 17 bases remaining between them. The CDR3 covers 13 residues. CDR3 amino acids: CSVGLGDSREAFF. The CDR3 bases are TGCAGCGTTGGATTGGGGGACTCAAGAGAAGCTTTCTTT.

CDR3: CASSPQGPPSGYTF. Written as DNA, the CDR3 is TGTGCCAGCAGCCCTCAGGGCCCTCCGAGCGGCTACACCTTC. The chain recombines TRBV6-5 with TRBJ1-2; a weak D match, TRBD1 (5 bases). Trimming removed 6 bases at V and 8 bases at J, with 19 bases between. CDR3 length: 14 amino acids. In germline, CDR1 is MNHEY, CDR2 SVGAGI.

This clonotype showed up many times. This chain links TRBV11-2 with TRBJ2-1; 9 nucleotides match TRBD1. V lost 0 bases, J lost 7 bases, and 10 bases stayed unmatched. Germline CDR1 is SGHAT and CDR2 is FQNNGV. The CDR3 runs 17 residues. As DNA, the CDR3 is TGTGCCAGCAGCTTAGATCCCAGGGACAGGGTAAGAAATGAGCAGTTCTTC. Translated, it gives CASSLDPRDRVRNEQFF.

This clonotype is labeled as medium-sized. J is TRBJ1-1 and V is TRBV20-1; D perhaps matches TRBD1 (6 bases). Germline V gene lookup returns CDR1 DFQATT and CDR2 SNEGSKA (reference sequence). This CDR3 comprises 14 residues. CDR3 nucleotide sequence: TGCAGGCAACAACAGGGCTGGAGGAACACTGAAGCTTTCTTT. This codes for CRQQQGWRNTEAFF.

This clonotype is classed as medium-sized. The rearrangement uses TRBV27 and TRBJ2-6; no clear D. V lost 4 bases, J lost 0 bases, and 10 bases lay in between. CDR3 size: 16 residues. The germline V gene has CDR1 MNHEY and CDR2 SMNVEV (reference sequence). The DNA for the CDR3 is TGTGCCAGCAGTTACCTCTCCGGCTCTGGGGCCAACGTCCTGACTTTC. Its translation is CASSYLSGSGANVLTF.

This clonotype was recorded many times. The CDR3 bases are TGCAGTGCTAGAGTTCTAGCGGGTAGGACCGGGGAGCTGTTTTTT. Protein sequence: CSARVLAGRTGELFF. The chain carries TRBV20-1 and TRBJ2-2; 8 bases match TRBD2. With V trimmed by 1 base and J by 5 bases, 6 bases remained unmatched. Germline CDR1 is DFQATT and CDR2 is SNEGSKA (reference sequence). CDR3 length equals 15 residues.

This clonotype appeared many times. The CDR3 reads CASSIDRVTDTQYF. CDR3 sequence (DNA): TGCGCCAGCAGCATAGACAGGGTTACAGATACGCAGTATTTT. The chain combines TRBV5-1 with TRBJ2-3; 7 nucleotides match TRBD1. V shed 4 bases and J 3 bases; nucleotides not matched to a gene: 5. This CDR3 region has 14 residues. Germline loops: CDR1 SGHRS, CDR2 YFSETQ.

There are many counts of this clonotype. This rearrangement joins TRBV5-5 to TRBJ2-7; TRBD1 agrees at 8 bases. CDR1 is SGHKS and CDR2 is YYEKEE in the germline V gene (reference sequence). The J segment lost 3 bases and the V segment lost 7 bases, leaving 6 bases of the junction unmatched. This CDR3 spans 13 amino acids. Written as DNA, the CDR3 is TGTGCCAGCGGCCCAGGGGGCAACTACGAGCAGTACTTC. Protein: CASGPGGNYEQYF.

As concerns this clonotype: Possible read error: a much larger clone is one base away. The genes are TRBV28 and TRBJ2-2; TRBD1 is a possible D gene (6 bases). Trimming left V 4 bases short and J 7 bases short, with 10 bases between. Germline V gene sequence: CDR1 MDHEN, CDR2 SYDVKM. The CDR3 loop spans 13 amino acids. The CDR3 region has the DNA TGTGCCAGCAGTTCCAGGGGAGTCGGGGAGCTGTTTTTT. Protein: CASSSRGVGELFF. Together with reference TRBV28 and TRBJ2-2, the CDR3 gives the full variable domain: DVKVTQSSRYLVKRTGEKVFLECVQDMDHENMFWYRQDPGLGLRLIYFSYDVKMKEKGDIPEGYSVSREKKERFSLILESASTNQTSMYLCASSSRGVGELFFGEGSRLTVL.

This clonotype was found many times. The chain carries TRBV10-3 and TRBJ2-7, with D unresolved. V was pared by 10 bases and J by 4 bases, with 17 bases between. The CDR3 is made up of 13 amino acids. Germline CDR1 reads ENHRY; CDR2 reads SYGVKD. CDR3 coding DNA: TGTGCCACCGTTGGCGGCAGGCGGTACGAGCAGTACTTC. This sequence encodes CATVGGRRYEQYF.